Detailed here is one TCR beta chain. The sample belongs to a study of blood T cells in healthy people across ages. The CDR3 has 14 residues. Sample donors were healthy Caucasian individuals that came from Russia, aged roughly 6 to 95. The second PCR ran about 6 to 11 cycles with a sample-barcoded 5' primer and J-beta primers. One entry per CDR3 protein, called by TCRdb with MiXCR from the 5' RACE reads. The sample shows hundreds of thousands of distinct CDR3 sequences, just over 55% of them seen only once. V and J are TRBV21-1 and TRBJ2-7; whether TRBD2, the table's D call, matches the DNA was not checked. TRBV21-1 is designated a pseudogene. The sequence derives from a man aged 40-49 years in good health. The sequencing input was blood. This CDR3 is CASSLGGNIYEQYF. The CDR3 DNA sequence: TGTGCCAGCAGCCTCGGCGGGAATATCTACGAGCAGTACTTC.